The 11 T cell receptor beta chains reported below all come from one sample, sequenced in a study of blood T cells in healthy people across ages. The authors ran a second PCR of about 6 to 11 cycles using a sample-barcoded 5' primer and a J-beta primer mix. TCRdb re-called the 5' RACE reads with MiXCR, one entry per CDR3 protein. The table shows 2 million or so distinct CDR3 sequences, with just under 50% occurring only once. The specimen sequenced was blood. Receptors originate from a woman aged 40 to 50 in good health.

This clonotype was detected only a few times. The chain uses TRBV12-3 or TRBV12-4 and TRBJ1-4; 7 bases align to TRBD1. The CDR3 runs 15 residues. Trimming at V came to 1 base and at J to 4 bases, leaving 3 bases not matched to a gene. The CDR3 nucleotides read TGTGCCAGCAGTTTAGGAGGGACAGTTAATGAAAAACTGTTTTTT. It codes for CASSLGGTVNEKLFF.

The V and J genes are TRBV7-9 and TRBJ2-5; D unresolved. The ends were cut back, 7 bases at V and 5 bases at J, with 8 bases in the middle. Germline CDR1 is SEHNR and CDR2 is FQNEAQ (reference sequence). The length of the CDR3 is 11 residues. CDR3 amino acids: CASKIGETQYF. The CDR3 DNA follows: TGTGCCAGCAAAATAGGGGAGACCCAGTACTTC.

The rearrangement joins TRBV24-1 to TRBJ1-5, with TRBD1 as a possible D gene (6 bases). Germline-derived CDR1 and CDR2 are KGHDR and SFDVKD. V was clipped by 2 bases and J by 7 bases, with 14 bases between them. The CDR3 length is 15 residues. The CDR3 here is CATSDSYREGQPQHF. CDR3 DNA sequence: TGTGCCACCAGTGATTCTTACAGGGAGGGACAGCCCCAGCATTTT.

The chain links TRBV27 to TRBJ2-1; D is uncertain. Germline V gives CDR1 MNHEY, CDR2 SMNVEV (reference sequence). Between the trimmed V and J ends, which lost 0 bases and 7 bases, there was a span of 16 bases. The CDR3 is made up of 16 amino acids. Written as DNA, the CDR3 is TGTGCCAGCAGTTTATCGCGCAGCCTATTCTGGAATGAGCAGTTCTTC. Protein: CASSLSRSLFWNEQFF.

This clonotype was counted only a few times. The chain links TRBV7-9 to TRBJ2-7; D is undetermined. V gave up 5 bases and J gave up 2 bases, with 10 bases separating them. The CDR3 length is 13 residues. The germline CDR1 and CDR2 sequences are SEHNR and FQNEAQ (reference sequence). CDR3 sequence reads: CASSPRAPYEQYF. In DNA form, the CDR3 reads TGTGCCAGCAGCCCCCGGGCTCCCTACGAGCAGTACTTC.

The rearrangement links TRBV20-1 to TRBJ2-7; 8 nucleotides line up with TRBD2. TRBJ2-5 matches the DNA end more closely, so the J call is doubtful. The CDR3 extends over 14 amino acids. Looked up from germline, CDR1 is DFQATT and CDR2 is SNEGSKA (reference sequence). The CDR3 loop reads CSARHSGDGETQYF. CDR3 sequence (DNA): TGCAGTGCTAGACATAGCGGGGACGGGGAGACCCAGTACTTC.

The CDR3: CASSLDPAGTDSTGANYGYTF. The CDR3 DNA reads TGTGCCAGCAGTTTGGATCCGGCAGGGACGGACTCCACGGGAGCTAACTATGGCTACACCTTC. This rearrangement joins TRBV27 to TRBJ1-2, with D possibly matching TRBD1 (5 bases). The CDR3 sequence is 21 residues long. Looked up from germline, CDR1 is MNHEY and CDR2 is SMNVEV (reference sequence). Trimming removed 3 bases at V and 0 bases at J, with 29 bases between.

V is TRBV25-1 and J is TRBJ2-6; maybe TRBD1 (6 bases). Per the germline V gene, CDR1 is MGHDK and CDR2 is SYGVNS. The CDR3 consists of 16 residues. V was pared by 5 bases and J by 2 bases, with 13 bases between. CDR3 region: CASSKQGSPGANVLTF. The CDR3 DNA sequence: TGTGCCAGCAGTAAACAGGGTAGCCCTGGGGCCAACGTCCTGACTTTC.

In this sample, this clonotype turned up once. V and J are TRBV2 and TRBJ2-1; unclear D gene. The CDR3 is 13 residues long. The germline gives CDR1 SNHLY, CDR2 FYNNEI. V was clipped by 6 bases and J by 5 bases, with 11 bases between them. CDR3 nucleotide sequence: TGTGCCAGCAGACCCATCCGGGACAATGAGCAGTTCTTC. Its translation: CASRPIRDNEQFF.

This chain links TRBV6-5 with TRBJ2-5, with 11 bases identical to TRBD2. The CDR3 contains 14 residues. CDR1 MNHEY and CDR2 SVGAGI come from the germline V gene. Trimming at V came to 6 bases and at J to 6 bases, leaving 6 bases not matched to a gene. CDR3 amino acids: CASRMGLAEKTQYF. The CDR3 DNA is TGTGCCAGCAGGATGGGACTAGCGGAAAAGACCCAGTACTTC.

The DNA for the CDR3 is TGTGCCAGCTCACCACCGGTTGGGGCCGCAACCCAAGAGACCCAGTACTTC. Its translation is CASSPPVGAATQETQYF. The rearrangement uses TRBV18 and TRBJ2-5, with D possibly TRBD1 on 5 matching bases. The CDR3 is 17 residues long. Germline CDR1 is KGHSH and CDR2 is LQKENI. Trimming removed 0 bases at V and 1 base at J, with 15 bases between.